The entry below describes one T cell receptor beta chain. The data were produced by immunoSEQ multiplex PCR, yet TCRdb's version contains in-frame clones alone and is incomplete. The table lists about 62,000 clones, roughly 80% of them singletons. This entry is derived from a study of blood T cell repertoires in COVID-19. Germline V gives CDR1 SGHNT, CDR2 YENEEA. Germline trimming cut 0 bases from V and 5 bases from J; bases unmatched to any gene: 5. This CDR3 comprises 16 residues. This sequence originates from a woman aged 45-65 years with active or convalescent COVID-19. Sequenced sample: peripheral blood. V usage is TRBV11-3 and J usage is TRBJ2-2; TRBD2 aligns across 8 bases. This CDR3 reads CASSLEGTRRTGELFF. In DNA, the CDR3 is TGTGCCAGCAGCTTAGAGGGGACTAGGCGGACCGGGGAGCTGTTTTTT.